The rows below give T cell receptor beta chains drawn from one sample of a study of cytomegalovirus exposure and HLA in healthy donors. Libraries were prepared by immunoSEQ multiplex PCR; TCRdb keeps only in-frame clonotypes and omits some of them. The data contain a few hundred thousand clones, 80% to 95% of them singletons. Sequences were obtained from PBMCs. Source of these receptors: a girl aged 2-10 years in good health and CMV-seronegative. Each CDR3 is given with its conserved first and last residue. Each record gives: J gene, D gene, V gene, clone size, CDR3 length, CDR3 DNA, CDR3 protein. D genes are given only for firm matches. Only some rows state a clone size, as once, few, many or a class for expanded clones.

TRBJ1-2 TRBD1 TRBV9 NA 14 TGTGCCAGCAGCCCCGGACAGGGGGCAGTTGGCTACACCTTC CASSPGQGAVGYTF
TRBJ2-7 NA TRBV14 NA 13 TGTGCCAGCAGTCTACGAGCGTCCTACGAGCAGTACTTC CASSLRASYEQYF
TRBJ2-7 NA TRBV6-6 once 14 TGTGCCAGCAGATGGCGACAGGATCCCTACGAGCAGTACTTC CASRWRQDPYEQYF
TRBJ1-2 TRBD1 TRBV4-1 NA 14 TGCGCCAGCAGCCGCGACAGGGGCACCTGGGGCTACACCTTC CASSRDRGTWGYTF
TRBJ2-7 TRBD2 TRBV6-5 NA 14 TGTGCCAGCAGCCCTACTAGCGGGGGCTACGAGCAGTACTTC CASSPTSGGYEQYF
TRBJ1-2 NA TRBV25-1 NA 14 TGTGCCAGCAGTGGCCCGGGGGTGGCGAGGGGCTACACCTTC CASSGPGVARGYTF
TRBJ1-3 NA TRBV6-5 NA 15 TGTGCCAGCAGTACACTACCCAGCTCTGGAAACACCATATATTTT CASSTLPSSGNTIYF
TRBJ2-7 NA TRBV23-1 NA 15 TGCGCCAGCAGTCAACGGCGGGGGCGCGGCCACGAGCAGTACTTC CASSQRRGRGHEQYF
TRBJ2-7 TRBD2 TRBV5-6 NA 15 TGTGCCAGCAGCTTGGTCAGTAGCGGGAGTAGCGAGCAGTACTTC CASSLVSSGSSEQYF
TRBJ2-5 NA TRBV6-6 NA 14 TGTGCCAGCAGTCCCGGGAATACCCCGGAGACCCAGTACTTC CASSPGNTPETQYF
TRBJ2-7 TRBD1 TRBV4-1 NA 15 TGCGCCAGCAGCCAAGACAGGGGGCCCTCCTACGAGCAGTACTTC CASSQDRGPSYEQYF
TRBJ2-1 TRBD1 TRBV6-5 NA 14 TGTGCCAGCAGTTATGGGACAGCGAACAATGAGCAGTTCTTC CASSYGTANNEQFF
TRBJ1-2 TRBD1 TRBV5-5 NA 14 TGTGCCAGCAGCACCGGGACAGGTATCTATGGCTACACCTTC CASSTGTGIYGYTF
TRBJ2-7 NA TRBV13 NA 12 TGTGCCAGCAGCCCCTCGGGTGGTGAGCAGTACTTC CASSPSGGEQYF
TRBJ1-2 NA TRBV28 NA 11 TGTGCCAGCAACGGGAACTATGGCTACACCTTC CASNGNYGYTF
TRBJ1-5 TRBD1 TRBV19 NA 15 TGTGCCAGTAGTCCGGGACAGGGGAACAATCAGCCCCAGCATTTT CASSPGQGNNQPQHF
TRBJ1-2 TRBD1 TRBV28 few 14 TGTGCCAGCAGGGGACAGGATGCTAACTATGGCTACACCTTC CASRGQDANYGYTF
TRBJ2-7 NA TRBV12-5 NA 17 TGTGCTAGTGGTCACCCCTGGGGAGCGGGGACAACCTACGAGCAGTACTTC CASGHPWGAGTTYEQYF
TRBJ1-6 TRBD1 TRBV27 NA 17 TGTGCCAGCAGTATACGACGGACAGGGGGCGCGGATTCACCCCTCCACTTT CASSIRRTGGADSPLHF
TRBJ2-2 TRBD2 TRBV19 NA 19 TGTGCCAGTAGTACCCCAGGACTAGCGGGAGGGCTCGGCGGCGGGGAGCTGTTTTTT CASSTPGLAGGLGGGELFF
TRBJ2-5 TRBD1 TRBV7-9 few 17 TGTGCCAGCAGCACCCAGGACAGGGACTCGGCGCGGGAGACCCAGTACTTC CASSTQDRDSARETQYF
TRBJ2-7 NA TRBV11-3 NA 15 TGTGCCAGCAGCTTAAGTACAGGGAGCTCCTACGAGCAGTACTTC CASSLSTGSSYEQYF
TRBJ1-5 NA TRBV19 NA 15 TGTGCCAGTAACGGACAGAGTCCTAGCAATCAGCCCCAGCATTTT CASNGQSPSNQPQHF
TRBJ1-1 NA TRBV5-4 few 15 TGTGCCAGCAGCTTGATAGGGGCTATGAACACTGAAGCTTTCTTT CASSLIGAMNTEAFF
TRBJ2-3 TRBD2 TRBV5-1 NA 16 TGCGCCAGCAGCCCCGGGACTAGCGGGAGTACAGATACGCAGTATTTT CASSPGTSGSTDTQYF
TRBJ2-1 TRBD2 TRBV27 NA 16 TGTGCCAGCAAGAAGCTAGCGGGGCCTACCTACAATGAGCAGTTCTTC CASKKLAGPTYNEQFF
TRBJ1-1 NA TRBV27 once 16 TGTGCCAGCAGTTCTACCTTCAGGGTCCTCCAAACTGAAGCTTTCTTT CASSSTFRVLQTEAFF
TRBJ2-7 NA TRBV5-6 NA 14 TGTGCCAGCAGCTTGGGGGCGACCGCCTACGAGCAGTACTTC CASSLGATAYEQYF
TRBJ2-7 TRBD1 TRBV7-3 NA 13 TGTGCCAGCAGCTTAGGACAGGTTGGCGAGCAGTACTTC CASSLGQVGEQYF
TRBJ2-5 NA TRBV7-9 once 13 TGTGCCAGCAGCTGGGCAGGTGAGGAGACCCAGTACTTC CASSWAGEETQYF
TRBJ1-1 TRBD1 TRBV4-1 few 16 TGCGCCAGCAGCCCCTCGACCGGGGACAGGGGAAGTGAAGCTTTCTTT CASSPSTGDRGSEAFF
TRBJ1-1 NA TRBV9 NA 13 TGTGCCAGCAGCGTAGCTACGCGGACTGAAGCTTTCTTT CASSVATRTEAFF
TRBJ2-3 NA TRBV5-1 NA 14 TGCGCCAGCAGGGCGGGTCCTGGCACAGATACGCAGTATTTT CASRAGPGTDTQYF
TRBJ1-1 TRBD1 TRBV6-1 NA 15 TGTGCCAGCAGTGAGACCGGGACAGGGAACACTGAAGCTTTCTTT CASSETGTGNTEAFF
TRBJ1-5 NA TRBV28 few 15 TGTGCCAGCAGTTCTGGACTAAATAGCAATCAGCCCCAGCATTTT CASSSGLNSNQPQHF
TRBJ2-5 NA TRBV9 once 13 TGTGCCAGCAGTAGGGGAAGCCAAGAGACCCAGTACTTC CASSRGSQETQYF
TRBJ2-7 TRBD1 TRBV7-7 NA 13 TGTGCTAGCAGCACGGGACAGGGGAGCGAGCAGTACTTC CASSTGQGSEQYF